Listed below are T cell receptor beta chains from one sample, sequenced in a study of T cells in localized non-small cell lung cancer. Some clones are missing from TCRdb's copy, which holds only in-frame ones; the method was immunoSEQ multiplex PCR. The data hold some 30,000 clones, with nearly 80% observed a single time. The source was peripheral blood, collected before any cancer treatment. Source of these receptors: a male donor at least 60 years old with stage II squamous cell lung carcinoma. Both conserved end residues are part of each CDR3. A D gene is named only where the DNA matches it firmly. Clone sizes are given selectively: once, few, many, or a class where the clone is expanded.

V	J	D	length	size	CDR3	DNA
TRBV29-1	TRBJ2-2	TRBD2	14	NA	CSVKPGLGPGELFF	TGCAGCGTTAAACCGGGACTAGGGCCCGGGGAGCTGTTTTTT
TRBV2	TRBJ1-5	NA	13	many	CASSAQEGQPQHF	TGTGCCAGCAGTGCTCAGGAAGGTCAGCCCCAGCATTTT
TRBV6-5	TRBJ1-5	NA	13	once	CASERVSNQPQHF	TGTGCCAGCGAGAGAGTTAGCAATCAGCCCCAGCATTTT
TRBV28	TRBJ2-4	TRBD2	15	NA	CASSRPGTTLNIQYF	TGTGCCAGCAGTCGCCCCGGGACTACCCTAAACATTCAGTACTTC
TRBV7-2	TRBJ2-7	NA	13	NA	CASSSLLGGEQYF	TGTGCCAGCAGCTCGCTTCTTGGGGGCGAGCAGTACTTC
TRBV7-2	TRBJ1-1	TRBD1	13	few	CASSQQGATEAFF	TGTGCCAGCAGCCAACAGGGGGCCACTGAAGCTTTCTTT
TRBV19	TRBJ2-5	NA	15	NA	CASSTFQGKLETQYF	TGTGCCAGTAGTACGTTTCAGGGGAAACTAGAGACCCAGTACTTC
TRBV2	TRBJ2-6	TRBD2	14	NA	CASGGSSGANVLTF	TGTGCCAGCGGCGGGAGCTCTGGGGCCAACGTCCTGACTTTC
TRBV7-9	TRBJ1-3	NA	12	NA	CASSLQGNTIYF	TGTGCCAGCAGCCTACAGGGAAACACCATATATTTT
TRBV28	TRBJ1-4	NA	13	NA	CASRHGGIEKLFF	TGTGCCAGCAGGCACGGTGGTATCGAAAAACTGTTTTTT
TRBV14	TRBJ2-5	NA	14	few	CASSQDFSQETQYF	TGTGCCAGCAGCCAAGATTTCTCCCAAGAGACCCAGTACTTC
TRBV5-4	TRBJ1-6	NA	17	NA	CASSLGAGSSYNSPLHF	TGTGCCAGCAGCTTGGGGGCAGGGAGCTCCTATAATTCACCCCTCCACTTT
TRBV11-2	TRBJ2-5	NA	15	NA	CASSITAGWGETQYF	TGTGCCAGCAGCATCACAGCAGGGTGGGGGGAGACCCAGTACTTC
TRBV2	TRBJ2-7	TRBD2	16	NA	CASSEGLAGNGHEQYF	TGTGCCAGCAGTGAGGGACTAGCGGGAAATGGTCACGAGCAGTACTTC
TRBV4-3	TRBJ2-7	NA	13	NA	CASSRNGLGEQYF	TGCGCCAGCAGCCGAAACGGACTCGGCGAGCAGTACTTC
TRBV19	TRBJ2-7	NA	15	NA	CASTPESGHYYEQYF	TGTGCCAGTACCCCAGAGTCGGGACATTATTACGAGCAGTACTTC
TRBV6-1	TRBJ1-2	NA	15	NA	CASCLADTTNYGYTF	TGTGCCAGCTGTTTGGCCGATACCACTAACTATGGCTACACCTTC
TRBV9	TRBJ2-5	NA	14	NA	CASSVEGYRETQYF	TGTGCCAGCAGCGTAGAGGGGTATAGGGAGACCCAGTACTTC
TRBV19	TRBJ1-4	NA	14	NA	CASSINERGEKLFF	TGTGCCAGTAGTATCAACGAACGGGGTGAAAAACTGTTTTTT
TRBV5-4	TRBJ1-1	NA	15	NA	CASSLVHLGDTEAFF	TGTGCCAGCAGCTTGGTTCACCTCGGGGACACTGAAGCTTTCTTT
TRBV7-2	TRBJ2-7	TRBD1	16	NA	CASSLLSGTGIYEQYF	TGTGCCAGCAGCCTTCTATCCGGGACAGGGATATACGAGCAGTACTTC
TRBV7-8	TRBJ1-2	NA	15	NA	CASRKAEGEDYGYTF	TGTGCCAGCAGAAAGGCGGAGGGCGAGGACTATGGCTACACCTTC
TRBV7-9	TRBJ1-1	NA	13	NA	CASSRQANTEAFF	TGTGCCAGCAGCAGACAGGCGAACACTGAAGCTTTCTTT
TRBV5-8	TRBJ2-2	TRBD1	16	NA	CASATGETGGAGELFF	TGTGCCAGCGCCACTGGGGAGACAGGGGGAGCCGGGGAGCTGTTTTTT
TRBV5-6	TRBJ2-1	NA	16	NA	CASSDPTGRSYNEQFF	TGTGCCAGCAGCGACCCGACAGGGAGGTCCTACAATGAGCAGTTCTTC
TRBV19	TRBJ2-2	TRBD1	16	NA	CASTPHGTGGTGELFF	TGTGCCAGTACACCCCATGGGACAGGGGGCACCGGGGAGCTGTTTTTT
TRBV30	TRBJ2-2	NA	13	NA	CAWSVANTGELFF	TGTGCCTGGAGTGTAGCCAACACCGGGGAGCTGTTTTTT
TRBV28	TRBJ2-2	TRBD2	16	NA	CASSLKASGLTGELFF	TGTGCCAGCAGTTTAAAGGCTAGCGGGTTAACCGGGGAGCTGTTTTTT